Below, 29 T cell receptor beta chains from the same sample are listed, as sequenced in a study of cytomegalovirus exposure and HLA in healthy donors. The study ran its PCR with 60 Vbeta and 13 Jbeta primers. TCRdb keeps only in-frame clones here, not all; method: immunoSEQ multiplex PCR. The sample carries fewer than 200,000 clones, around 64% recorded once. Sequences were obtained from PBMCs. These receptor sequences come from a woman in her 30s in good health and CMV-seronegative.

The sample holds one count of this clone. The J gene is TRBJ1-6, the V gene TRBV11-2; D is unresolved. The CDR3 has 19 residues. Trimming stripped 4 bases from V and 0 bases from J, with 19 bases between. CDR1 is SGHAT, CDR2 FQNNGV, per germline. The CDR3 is CASSSVRRERSSYNSPLHF. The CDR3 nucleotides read TGTGCCAGCAGCTCGGTGAGGAGGGAGAGGAGCTCCTATAATTCACCCCTCCACTTT.

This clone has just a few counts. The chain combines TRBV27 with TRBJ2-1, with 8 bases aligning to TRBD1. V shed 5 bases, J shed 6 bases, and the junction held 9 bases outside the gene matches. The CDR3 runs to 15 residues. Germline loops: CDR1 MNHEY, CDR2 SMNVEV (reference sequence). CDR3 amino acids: CASSGGTGFRNEQFF. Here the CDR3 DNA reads TGTGCCAGCAGTGGCGGGACAGGATTCCGCAATGAGCAGTTCTTC.

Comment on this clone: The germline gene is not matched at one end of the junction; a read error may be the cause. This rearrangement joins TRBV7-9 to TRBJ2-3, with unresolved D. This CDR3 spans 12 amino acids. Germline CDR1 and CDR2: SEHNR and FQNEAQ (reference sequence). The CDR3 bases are TGTTCCAGCAGCTTATCCTCAGATACGCAGTATTTT. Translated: CSSSLSSDTQYF.

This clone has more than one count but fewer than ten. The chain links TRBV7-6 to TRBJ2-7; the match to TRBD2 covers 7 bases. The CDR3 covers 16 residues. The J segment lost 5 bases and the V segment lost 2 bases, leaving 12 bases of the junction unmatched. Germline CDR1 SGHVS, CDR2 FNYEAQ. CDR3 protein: CASSLFSSSGTDEQYF. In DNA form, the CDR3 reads TGTGCCAGCAGCTTATTTTCCTCCAGCGGGACTGACGAGCAGTACTTC. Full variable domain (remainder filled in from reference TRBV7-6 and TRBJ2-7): GAGVSQSPRYKVTKRGQDVALRCDPISGHVSLYWYRQALGQGPEFLTYFNYEAQQDKSGLPNDRFSAERPEGSISTLTIQRTEQRDSAMYRCASSLFSSSGTDEQYFGPGTRLTVT.

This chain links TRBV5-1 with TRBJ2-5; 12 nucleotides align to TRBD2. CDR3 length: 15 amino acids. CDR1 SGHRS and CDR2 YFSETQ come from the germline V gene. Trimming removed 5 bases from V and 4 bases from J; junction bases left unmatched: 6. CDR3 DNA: TGCGCCAGCAGTGTGACTAGCGGGAGAATAGAGACCCAGTACTTC. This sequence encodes CASSVTSGRIETQYF.

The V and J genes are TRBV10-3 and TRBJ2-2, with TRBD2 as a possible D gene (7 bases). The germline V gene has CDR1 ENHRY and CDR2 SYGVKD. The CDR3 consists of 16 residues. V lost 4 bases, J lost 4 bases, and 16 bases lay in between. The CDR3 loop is CAISGHPGEGTGELFF. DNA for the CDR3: TGTGCCATCAGTGGGCACCCAGGGGAGGGCACCGGGGAGCTGTTTTTT.

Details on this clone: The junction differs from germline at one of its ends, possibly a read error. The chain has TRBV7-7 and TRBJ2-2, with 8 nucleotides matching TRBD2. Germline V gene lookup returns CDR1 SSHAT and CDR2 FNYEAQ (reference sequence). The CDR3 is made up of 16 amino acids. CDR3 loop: CASTVLPGLGTGELFF. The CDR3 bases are TGTGCTAGCACCGTACTTCCGGGACTAGGAACCGGGGAGCTGTTTTTT.

CDR3 sequence: CASSGTGGSGNTIYF. CDR3 DNA: TGTGCCAGCAGCGGAACAGGGGGATCGGGAAACACCATATATTTT. J is TRBJ1-3 and V is TRBV9; 8 positions agree with TRBD1. Looked up from germline, CDR1 is SGDLS and CDR2 is YYNGEE. The CDR3 is made up of 15 amino acids. V lost 3 bases and J lost 4; bases outside the gene matches: 6.

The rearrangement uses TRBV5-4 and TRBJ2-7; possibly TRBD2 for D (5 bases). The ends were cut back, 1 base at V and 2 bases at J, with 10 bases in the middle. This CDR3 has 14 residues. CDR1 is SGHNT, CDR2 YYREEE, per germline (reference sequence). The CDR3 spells CASSLYGDPYEQYF. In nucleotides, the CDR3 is TGTGCCAGCAGCTTGTACGGGGATCCCTACGAGCAGTACTTC.

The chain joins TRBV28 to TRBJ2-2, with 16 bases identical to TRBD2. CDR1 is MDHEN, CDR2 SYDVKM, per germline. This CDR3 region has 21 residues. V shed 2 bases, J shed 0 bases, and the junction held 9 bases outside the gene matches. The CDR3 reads CASSLPLGTSGRATNTGELFF. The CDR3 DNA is TGTGCCAGCAGTTTACCGCTGGGGACTAGCGGGAGGGCCACGAACACCGGGGAGCTGTTTTTT.

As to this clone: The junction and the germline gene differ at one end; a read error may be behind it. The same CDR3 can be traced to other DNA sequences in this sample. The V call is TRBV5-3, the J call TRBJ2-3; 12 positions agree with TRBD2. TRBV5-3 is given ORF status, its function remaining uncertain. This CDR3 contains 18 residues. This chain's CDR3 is CARSRLRTSGVPTDTQYF. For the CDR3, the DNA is TGTGCCAGAAGCCGACTCCGGACTAGCGGGGTACCCACAGACACGCAGTATTTT.

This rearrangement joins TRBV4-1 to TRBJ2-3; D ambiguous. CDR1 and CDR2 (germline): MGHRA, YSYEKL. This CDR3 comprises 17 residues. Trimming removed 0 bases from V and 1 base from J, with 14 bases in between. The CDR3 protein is CASSQEVAALGTDTQYF. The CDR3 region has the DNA TGCGCCAGCAGCCAAGAAGTAGCAGCGCTTGGCACAGATACGCAGTATTTT.

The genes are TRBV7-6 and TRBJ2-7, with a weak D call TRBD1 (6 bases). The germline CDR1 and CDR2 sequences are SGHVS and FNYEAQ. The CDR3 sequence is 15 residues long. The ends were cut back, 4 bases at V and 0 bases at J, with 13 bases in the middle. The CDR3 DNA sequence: TGTGCCAGCAGCTGGGGGCGGAGGAGCTCCTACGAGCAGTACTTC. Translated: CASSWGRRSSYEQYF. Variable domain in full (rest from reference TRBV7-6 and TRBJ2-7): GAGVSQSPRYKVTKRGQDVALRCDPISGHVSLYWYRQALGQGPEFLTYFNYEAQQDKSGLPNDRFSAERPEGSISTLTIQRTEQRDSAMYRCASSWGRRSSYEQYFGPGTRLTVT.

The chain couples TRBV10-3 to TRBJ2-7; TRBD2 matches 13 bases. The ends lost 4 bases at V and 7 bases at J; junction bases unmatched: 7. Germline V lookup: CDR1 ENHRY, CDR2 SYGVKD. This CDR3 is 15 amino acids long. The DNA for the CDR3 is TGTGCCATCAGTGCAGGACTAGCGGGGGCGGGGGAGCAGTACTTC. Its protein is CAISAGLAGAGEQYF.

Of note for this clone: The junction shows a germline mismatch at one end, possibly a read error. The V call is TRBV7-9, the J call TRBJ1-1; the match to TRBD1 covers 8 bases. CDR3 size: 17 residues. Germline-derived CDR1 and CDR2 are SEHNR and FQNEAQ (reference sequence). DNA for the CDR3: TGTTCCAGCAGCTTAGGGACAGGAAGTCTAATGAACACTGAAGCTTTCTTT. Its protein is CSSSLGTGSLMNTEAFF.

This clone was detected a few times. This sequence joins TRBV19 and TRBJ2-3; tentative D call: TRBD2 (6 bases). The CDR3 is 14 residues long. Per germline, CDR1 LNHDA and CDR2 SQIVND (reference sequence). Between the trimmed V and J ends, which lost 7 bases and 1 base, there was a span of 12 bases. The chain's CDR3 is CASKPGGGTDTQYF. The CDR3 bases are TGTGCCAGTAAACCAGGAGGGGGCACAGATACGCAGTATTTT.

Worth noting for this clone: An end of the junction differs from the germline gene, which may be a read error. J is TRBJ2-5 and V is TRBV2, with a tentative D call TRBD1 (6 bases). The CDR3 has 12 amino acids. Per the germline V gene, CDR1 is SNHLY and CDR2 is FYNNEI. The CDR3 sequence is CASSEEGDTAYF. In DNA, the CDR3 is TGTGCCAGCAGCGAAGAGGGGGACACCGCTTACTTC.

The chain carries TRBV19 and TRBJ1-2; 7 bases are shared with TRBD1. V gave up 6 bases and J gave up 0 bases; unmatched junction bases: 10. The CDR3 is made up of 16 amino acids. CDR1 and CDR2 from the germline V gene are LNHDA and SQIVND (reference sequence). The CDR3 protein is CASSRETGKANYGYTF. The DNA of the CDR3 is TGTGCCAGTAGCAGAGAGACAGGGAAAGCTAACTATGGCTACACCTTC. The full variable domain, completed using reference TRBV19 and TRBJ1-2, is DGGITQSPKYLFRKEGQNVTLSCEQNLNHDAMYWYRQDPGQGLRLIYYSQIVNDFQKGDIAEGYSVSREKKESFPLTVTSAQKNPTAFYLCASSRETGKANYGYTFGSGTRLTVV.

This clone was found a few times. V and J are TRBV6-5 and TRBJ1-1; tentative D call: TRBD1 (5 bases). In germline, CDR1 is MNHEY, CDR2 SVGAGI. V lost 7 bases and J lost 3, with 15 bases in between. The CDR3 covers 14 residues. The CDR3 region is CASKAIGADTEAFF. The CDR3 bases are TGTGCCAGCAAGGCCATAGGGGCCGACACTGAAGCTTTCTTT.

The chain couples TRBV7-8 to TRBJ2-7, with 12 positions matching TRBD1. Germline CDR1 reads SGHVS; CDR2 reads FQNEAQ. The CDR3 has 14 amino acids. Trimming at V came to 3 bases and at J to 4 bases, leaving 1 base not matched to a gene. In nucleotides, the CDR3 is TGTGCCAGCAGCTTGGGACAGGGGGCGTACGAGCAGTACTTC. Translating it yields CASSLGQGAYEQYF.

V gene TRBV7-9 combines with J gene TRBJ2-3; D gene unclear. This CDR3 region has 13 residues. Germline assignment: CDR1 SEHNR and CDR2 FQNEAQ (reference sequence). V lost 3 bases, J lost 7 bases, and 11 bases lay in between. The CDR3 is CASSFAGINTQYF. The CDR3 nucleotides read TGTGCCAGCAGCTTCGCAGGAATAAATACGCAGTATTTT.

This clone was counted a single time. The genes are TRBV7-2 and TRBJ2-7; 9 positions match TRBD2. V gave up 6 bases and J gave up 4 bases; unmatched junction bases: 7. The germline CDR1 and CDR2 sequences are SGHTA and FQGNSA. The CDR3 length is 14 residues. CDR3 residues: CASRSSGALYEQYF. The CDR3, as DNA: TGTGCCAGCAGATCTAGCGGGGCCCTATACGAGCAGTACTTC.

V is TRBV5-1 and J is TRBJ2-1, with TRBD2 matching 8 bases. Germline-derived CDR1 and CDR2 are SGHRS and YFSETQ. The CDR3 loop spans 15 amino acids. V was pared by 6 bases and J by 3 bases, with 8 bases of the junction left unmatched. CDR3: CASTPREGGYNEQFF. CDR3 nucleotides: TGCGCCAGCACCCCACGGGAGGGAGGCTACAATGAGCAGTTCTTC.

In DNA, the CDR3 is TGTGCCAGCAGCCTCCGGACAGGGGTGAGGGGTGGCTACACCTTC. The encoded protein is CASSLRTGVRGGYTF. The genes are TRBV5-6 and TRBJ1-2, with 9 bases identical to TRBD1. Germline CDR1 and CDR2: SGHDT and YYEEEE. The CDR3 is 15 residues long. V lost 4 bases and J lost 7; bases outside the gene matches: 11.

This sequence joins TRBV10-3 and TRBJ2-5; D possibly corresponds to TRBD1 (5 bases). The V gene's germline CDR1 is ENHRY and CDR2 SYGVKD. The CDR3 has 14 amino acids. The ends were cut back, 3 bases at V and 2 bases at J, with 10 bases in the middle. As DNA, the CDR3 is TGTGCCATCAGTGAACCCGACAGACAAGAGACCCAGTACTTC. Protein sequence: CAISEPDRQETQYF.

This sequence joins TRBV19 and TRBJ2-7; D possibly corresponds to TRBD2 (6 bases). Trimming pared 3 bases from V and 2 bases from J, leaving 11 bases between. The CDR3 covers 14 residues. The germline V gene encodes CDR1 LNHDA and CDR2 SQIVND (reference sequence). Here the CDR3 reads CASSMEGFPYEQYF. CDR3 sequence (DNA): TGTGCCAGTAGTATGGAGGGATTCCCCTACGAGCAGTACTTC.

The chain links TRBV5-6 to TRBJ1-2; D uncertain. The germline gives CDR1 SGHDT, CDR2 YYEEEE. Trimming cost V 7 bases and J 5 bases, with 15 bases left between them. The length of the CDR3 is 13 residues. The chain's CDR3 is CASHPPLSYGYTF. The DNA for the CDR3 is TGTGCCAGCCACCCCCCGCTTAGTTATGGCTACACCTTC. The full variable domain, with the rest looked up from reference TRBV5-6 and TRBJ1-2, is DAGVTQSPTHLIKTRGQQVTLRCSPKSGHDTVSWYQQALGQGPQFIFQYYEEEERQRGNFPDRFSGHQFPNYSSELNVNALLLGDSALYLCASHPPLSYGYTFGSGTRLTVV.

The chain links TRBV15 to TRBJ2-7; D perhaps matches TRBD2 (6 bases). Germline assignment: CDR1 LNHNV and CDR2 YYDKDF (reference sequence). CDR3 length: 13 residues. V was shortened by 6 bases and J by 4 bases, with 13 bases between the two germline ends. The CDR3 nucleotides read TGTGCCACCAGTCCCAGCGGGCTTTACGAGCAGTACTTC. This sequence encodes CATSPSGLYEQYF.

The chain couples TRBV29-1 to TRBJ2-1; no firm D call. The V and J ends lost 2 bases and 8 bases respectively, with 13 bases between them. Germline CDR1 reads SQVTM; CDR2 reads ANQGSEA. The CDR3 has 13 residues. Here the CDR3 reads CSVENRSRHEQFF. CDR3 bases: TGCAGCGTTGAAAACCGGAGCCGGCATGAGCAGTTCTTC.